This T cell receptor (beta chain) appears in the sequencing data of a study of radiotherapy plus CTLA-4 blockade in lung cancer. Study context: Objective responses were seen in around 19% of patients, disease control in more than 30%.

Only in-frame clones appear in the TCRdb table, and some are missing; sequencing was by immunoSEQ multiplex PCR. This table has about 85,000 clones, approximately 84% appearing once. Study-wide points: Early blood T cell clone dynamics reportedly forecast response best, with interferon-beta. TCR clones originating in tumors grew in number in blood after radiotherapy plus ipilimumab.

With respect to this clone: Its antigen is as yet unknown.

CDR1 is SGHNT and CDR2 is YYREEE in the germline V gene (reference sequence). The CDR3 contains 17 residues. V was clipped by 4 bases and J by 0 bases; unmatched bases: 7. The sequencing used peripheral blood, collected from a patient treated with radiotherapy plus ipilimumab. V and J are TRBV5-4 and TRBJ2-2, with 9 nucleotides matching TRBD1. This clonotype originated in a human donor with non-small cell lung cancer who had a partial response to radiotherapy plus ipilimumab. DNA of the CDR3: TGTGCCAGCAGCATAACCGGGACAGGGACGAACACCGGGGAGCTGTTTTTT. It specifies CASSITGTGTNTGELFF.